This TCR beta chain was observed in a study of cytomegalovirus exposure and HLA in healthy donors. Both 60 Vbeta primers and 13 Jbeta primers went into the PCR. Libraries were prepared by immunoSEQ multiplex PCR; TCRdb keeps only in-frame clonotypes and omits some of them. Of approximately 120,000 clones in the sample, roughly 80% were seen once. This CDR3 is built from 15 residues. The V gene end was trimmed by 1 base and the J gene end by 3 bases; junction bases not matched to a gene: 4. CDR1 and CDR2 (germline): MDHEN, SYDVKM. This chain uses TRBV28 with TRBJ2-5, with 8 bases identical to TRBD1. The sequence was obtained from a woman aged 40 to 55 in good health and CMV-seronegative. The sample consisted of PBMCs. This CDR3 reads CASSLLDRDEETQYF. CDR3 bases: TGTGCCAGCAGTTTATTGGACAGGGATGAAGAGACCCAGTACTTC.